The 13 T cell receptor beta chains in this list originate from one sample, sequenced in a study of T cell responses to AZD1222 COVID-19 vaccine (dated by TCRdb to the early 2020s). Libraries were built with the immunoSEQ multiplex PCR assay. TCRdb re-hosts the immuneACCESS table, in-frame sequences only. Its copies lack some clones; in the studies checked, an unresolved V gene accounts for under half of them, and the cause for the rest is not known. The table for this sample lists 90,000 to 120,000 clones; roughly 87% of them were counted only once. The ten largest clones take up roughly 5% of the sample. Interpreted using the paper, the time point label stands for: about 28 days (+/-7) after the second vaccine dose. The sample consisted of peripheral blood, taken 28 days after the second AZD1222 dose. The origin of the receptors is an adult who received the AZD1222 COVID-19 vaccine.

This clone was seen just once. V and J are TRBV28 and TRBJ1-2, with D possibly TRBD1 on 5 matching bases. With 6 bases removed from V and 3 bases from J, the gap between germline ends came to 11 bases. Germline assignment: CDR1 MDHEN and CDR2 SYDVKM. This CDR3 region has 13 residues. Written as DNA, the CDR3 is TGTGCCAGCAGCGTTTCCAGGGACTATGGCTACACCTTC. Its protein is CASSVSRDYGYTF.

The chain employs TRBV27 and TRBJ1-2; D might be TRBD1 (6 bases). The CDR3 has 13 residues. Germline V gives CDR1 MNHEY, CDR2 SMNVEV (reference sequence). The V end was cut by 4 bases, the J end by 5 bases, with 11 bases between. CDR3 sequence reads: CASSWGQGYGYTF. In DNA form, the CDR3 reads TGTGCCAGCAGTTGGGGGCAGGGTTATGGCTACACCTTC.

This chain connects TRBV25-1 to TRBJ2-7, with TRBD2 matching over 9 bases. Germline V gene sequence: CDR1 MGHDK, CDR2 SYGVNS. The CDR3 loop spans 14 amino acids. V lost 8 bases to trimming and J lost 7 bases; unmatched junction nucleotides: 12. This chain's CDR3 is CASSLGSGGLEQYF. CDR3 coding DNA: TGTGCCAGCTCCCTAGGTAGCGGGGGCCTGGAGCAGTACTTC.

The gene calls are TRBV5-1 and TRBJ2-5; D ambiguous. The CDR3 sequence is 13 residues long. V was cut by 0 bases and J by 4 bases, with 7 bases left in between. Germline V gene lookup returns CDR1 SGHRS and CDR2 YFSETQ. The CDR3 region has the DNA TGCGCCAGCAGCTTGGCTAGTGGAGAGACCCAGTACTTC. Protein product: CASSLASGETQYF.

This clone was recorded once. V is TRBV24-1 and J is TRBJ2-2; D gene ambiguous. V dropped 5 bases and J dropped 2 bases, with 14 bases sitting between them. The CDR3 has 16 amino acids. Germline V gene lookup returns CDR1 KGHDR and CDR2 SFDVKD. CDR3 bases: TGTGCCACCAGTGCTGGGTGGGGTCCCAACACCGGGGAGCTGTTTTTT. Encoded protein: CATSAGWGPNTGELFF.

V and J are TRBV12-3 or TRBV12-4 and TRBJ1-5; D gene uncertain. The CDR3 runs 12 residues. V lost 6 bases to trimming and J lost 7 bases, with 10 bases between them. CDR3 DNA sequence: TGTGCCAGCAGCACCCCCCACCAGCCCCAGCATTTT. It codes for CASSTPHQPQHF.

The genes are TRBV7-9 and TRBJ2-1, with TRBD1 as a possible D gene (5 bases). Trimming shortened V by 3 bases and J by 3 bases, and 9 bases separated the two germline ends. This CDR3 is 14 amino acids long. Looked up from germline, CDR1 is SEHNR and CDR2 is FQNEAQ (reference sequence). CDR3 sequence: CASSFRQGYNEQFF. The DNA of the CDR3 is TGTGCCAGCAGCTTTCGGCAGGGCTACAATGAGCAGTTCTTC.

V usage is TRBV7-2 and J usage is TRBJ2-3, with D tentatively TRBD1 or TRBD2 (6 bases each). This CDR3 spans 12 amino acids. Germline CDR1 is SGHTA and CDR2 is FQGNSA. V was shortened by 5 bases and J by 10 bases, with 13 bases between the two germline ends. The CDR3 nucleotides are TGTGCCAGCAGCCTCGTGGGGGGCCCGCAGTATTTT. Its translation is CASSLVGGPQYF. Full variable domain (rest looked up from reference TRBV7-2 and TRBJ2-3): GAGVSQSPSNKVTEKGKDVELRCDPISGHTALYWYRQSLGQGLEFLIYFQGNSAPDKSGLPSDRFSAERTGGSVSTLTIQRTQQEDSAVYLCASSLVGGPQYFGPGTRLTVL.

The CDR3 DNA sequence: TGTGCCAGCAGCCAGACAGGGACCGGCTACACCTTC. This gives the protein CASSQTGTGYTF. The J gene is TRBJ1-2, the V gene TRBV5-5, with 7 bases fitting TRBD1. From germline, CDR1 is SGHKS and CDR2 YYEKEE (reference sequence). The length of the CDR3 is 12 residues. Germline trimming cut 4 bases from V and 8 bases from J; bases unmatched to any gene: 5.

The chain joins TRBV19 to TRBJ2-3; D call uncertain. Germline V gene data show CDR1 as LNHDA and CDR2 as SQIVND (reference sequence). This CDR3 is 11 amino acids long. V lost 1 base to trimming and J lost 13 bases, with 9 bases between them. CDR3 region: CASSIGGAKYF. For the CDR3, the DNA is TGTGCCAGTAGTATAGGCGGAGCGAAGTATTTT. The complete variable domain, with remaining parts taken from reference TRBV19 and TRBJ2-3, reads DGGITQSPKYLFRKEGQNVTLSCEQNLNHDAMYWYRQDPGQGLRLIYYSQIVNDFQKGDIAEGYSVSREKKESFPLTVTSAQKNPTAFYLCASSIGGAKYFGPGTRLTVL.

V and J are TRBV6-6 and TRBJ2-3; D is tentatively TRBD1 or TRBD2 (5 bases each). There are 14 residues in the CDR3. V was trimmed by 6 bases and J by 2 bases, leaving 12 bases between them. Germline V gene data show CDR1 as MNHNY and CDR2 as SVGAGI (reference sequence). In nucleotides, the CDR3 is TGTGCCAGCAGGGAAAGGGACGTCACAGATACGCAGTATTTT. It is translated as CASRERDVTDTQYF.

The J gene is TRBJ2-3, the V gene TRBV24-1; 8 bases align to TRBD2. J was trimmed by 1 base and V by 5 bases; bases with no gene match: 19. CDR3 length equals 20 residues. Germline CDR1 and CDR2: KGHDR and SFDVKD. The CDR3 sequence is CATSVTSGEYLLDGTDTQYF. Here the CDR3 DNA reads TGTGCCACCAGTGTAACTAGCGGCGAATATCTTCTAGACGGCACAGATACGCAGTATTTT.

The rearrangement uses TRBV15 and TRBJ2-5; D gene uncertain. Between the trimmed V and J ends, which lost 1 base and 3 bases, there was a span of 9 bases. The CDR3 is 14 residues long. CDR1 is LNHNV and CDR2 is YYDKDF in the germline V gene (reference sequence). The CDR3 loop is CATSRGIVEETQYF. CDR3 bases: TGTGCCACCAGCAGAGGTATAGTCGAAGAGACCCAGTACTTC.